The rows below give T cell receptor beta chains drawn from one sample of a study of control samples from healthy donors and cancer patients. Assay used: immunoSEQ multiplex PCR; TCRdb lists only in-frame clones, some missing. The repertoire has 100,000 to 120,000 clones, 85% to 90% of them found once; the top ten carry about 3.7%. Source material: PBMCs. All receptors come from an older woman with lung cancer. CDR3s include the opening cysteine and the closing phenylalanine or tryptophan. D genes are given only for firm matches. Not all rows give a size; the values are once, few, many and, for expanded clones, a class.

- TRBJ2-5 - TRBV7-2 TGTGCCAGCAGCTTACCATCGGGGGGCTCAGGAGAGACCCAGTACTTC CASSLPSGGSGETQYF
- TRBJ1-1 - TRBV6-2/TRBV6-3 TGTGCCAGCAGCTGGGAGGGCACTGAAGCTTTCTTT CASSWEGTEAFF
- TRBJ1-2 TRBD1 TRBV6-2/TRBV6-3 TGTGCCAGCAGCCTCGGACAGGTTAACTATGGCTACACCTTC CASSLGQVNYGYTF
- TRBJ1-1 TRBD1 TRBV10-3 TGTGCCATCAATTCCGGGACAGGAGGAAACACTGAAGCTTTCTTT CAINSGTGGNTEAFF
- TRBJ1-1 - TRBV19 TGTGCCAGTAGGCCGGACAGGAACACTGAAGCTTTCTTT CASRPDRNTEAFF
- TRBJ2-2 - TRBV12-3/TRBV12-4 TGTGCCAGCAGAGCGTCCACCGGGGAGCTGTTTTTT CASRASTGELFF
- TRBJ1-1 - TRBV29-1 TGCAGCGTTGAAGAGTTGGAGGGTGGGACTGAAGCTTTCTTT CSVEELEGGTEAFF
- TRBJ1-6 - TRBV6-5 TGTGCCAGCAGTAACCAGAATTCACCCCTCCACTTT CASSNQNSPLHF
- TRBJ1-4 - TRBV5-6 TGTGCCAGCAGCTTAGGACAGTTAAATGAAAAACTGTTTTTT CASSLGQLNEKLFF
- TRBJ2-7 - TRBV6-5 TGTGCCAGCGAGGGGGAGGCCTACGAGCAGTACTTC CASEGEAYEQYF
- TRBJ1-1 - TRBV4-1 TGCGCCAGCAGCCAAGCGGTCCCTTCGGGCAGAGCTTTCTTT CASSQAVPSGRAFF
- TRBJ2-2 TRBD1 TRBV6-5 TGTGCCAGCAGTTACTCGAGTAGGGGGCTCACCGGGGAGCTGTTTTTT CASSYSSRGLTGELFF
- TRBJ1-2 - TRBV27 TGTGCCAGTTCCGTAAGTATCGGACGGACCTATGGCTACACCTTC CASSVSIGRTYGYTF
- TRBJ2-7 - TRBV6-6 TGTGCCAGCAGTTACCCACAGGAGGACTACGAGCAGTACTTC CASSYPQEDYEQYF
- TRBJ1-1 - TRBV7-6 TGTGCCAGCAGCTTAGACACAACTGAAGCTTTCTTT CASSLDTTEAFF
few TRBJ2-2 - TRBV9 TGTGCCAGCAGCGCCTATAACACCGGGGAGCTGTTTTTT CASSAYNTGELFF